This T cell receptor beta chain originates from a study of T cell responses to AZD1222 COVID-19 vaccine. CDR3 size: 12 residues. Trimming pared 5 bases from V and 5 bases from J, leaving 9 bases between. The germline V gene has CDR1 LNHDA and CDR2 SQIVND (reference sequence). Profiling relied on immunoSEQ multiplex PCR, and the TCRdb table lists in-frame clones only, not all of them. The sample consists of 120,000 to 150,000 clones, less than 95% of them appearing once. Here the sequenced sample was peripheral blood, taken on day 0 of AZD1222 vaccination. The TCR was taken from an adult in good health. This chain connects TRBV19 to TRBJ1-2; D remains ambiguous. CDR3 coding DNA: TGTGCCAGTAGTTTAATGGGGTATGGCTACACCTTC. This gives the protein CASSLMGYGYTF.